This TCR beta chain was sequenced during a study of cytomegalovirus exposure and HLA in healthy donors. Overall study results and limits: Sequencing likely caused a cluster of highly shared sequence variants.

This clone has just one count. Its target is not known. The germline V gene has CDR1 SGHAT and CDR2 FQNNGV. V was pared by 5 bases and J by 7 bases, with 10 bases of the junction left unmatched. The CDR3 has 15 amino acids. 60 Vbeta and 13 Jbeta primers were used in PCR. Sequenced by immunoSEQ multiplex PCR; TCRdb stores in-frame clones only, minus some. The sample yields around 150,000 clones, 79% seen once. The clonotype originates from a man aged 40-55 years in good health and CMV-seropositive. V gene TRBV11-2 combines with J gene TRBJ1-4, with 7 nucleotides matching TRBD1. Material for sequencing was PBMCs. The CDR3 nucleotides read TGTGCCAGCAGCGCTACCCGACAGGGCGGTGAAAAACTGTTTTTT. As protein: CASSATRQGGEKLFF.